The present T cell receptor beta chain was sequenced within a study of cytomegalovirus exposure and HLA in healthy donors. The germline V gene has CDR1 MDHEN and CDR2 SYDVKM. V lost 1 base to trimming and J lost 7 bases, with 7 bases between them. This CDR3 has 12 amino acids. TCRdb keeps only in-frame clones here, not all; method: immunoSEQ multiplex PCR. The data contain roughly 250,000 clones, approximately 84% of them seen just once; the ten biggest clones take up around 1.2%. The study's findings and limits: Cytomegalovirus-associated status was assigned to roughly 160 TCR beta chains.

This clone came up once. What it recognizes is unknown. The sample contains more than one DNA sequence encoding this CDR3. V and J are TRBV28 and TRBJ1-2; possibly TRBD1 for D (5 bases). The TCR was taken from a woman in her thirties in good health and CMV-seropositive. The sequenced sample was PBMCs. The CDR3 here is CASSLLGGGYTF. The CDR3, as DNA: TGTGCCAGCAGTTTATTGGGGGGTGGCTACACCTTC.